This T cell receptor beta chain was captured by sequencing in a study of blood T cell repertoires in COVID-19. Generated by immunoSEQ multiplex PCR, the TCRdb table keeps only in-frame clones and is missing some. This table holds some 160,000 clones, roughly four fifths found once. Trimming stripped 5 bases from V and 4 bases from J, with 19 bases between. The CDR3 extends over 16 amino acids. Germline V gives CDR1 MNHEY, CDR2 SMNVEV (reference sequence). The TCR comes from a woman of 80 years or more with acute or convalescent COVID-19. The rearrangement uses TRBV27 and TRBJ2-3, with D perhaps matching TRBD1 (6 bases). The sample taken for sequencing was peripheral blood. CDR3 in amino acids: CASSQYRVVGPDTQYF. CDR3 nucleotide sequence: TGTGCCAGCAGTCAGTACAGGGTAGTAGGTCCAGATACGCAGTATTTT.